The 18 T cell receptor beta chains in this list originate from one sample, sequenced in a study of shared clonotypes between healthy human individuals. Data came from immunoSEQ multiplex PCR; TCRdb stores just in-frame clones and leaves some out. The sample contains a few million clones, under 95% of which appear only once. The sequenced sample was naive CD4+ T cells from PBMCs. Regarding subset: CD45RA+ positively selected. The receptors derive from a man aged 18 to 29 in good health. Some clones in this sample may be carry-over from other donors' samples.

This clone was observed a few times. The chain recombines TRBV2 with TRBJ1-2; perhaps TRBD1 as D (5 bases). The CDR3 consists of 14 residues. The V gene's germline CDR1 is SNHLY and CDR2 FYNNEI. Trimming removed 2 bases from V and 3 bases from J, with 10 bases in between. The CDR3 spells CASSEYGQDYGYTF. CDR3 bases: TGTGCCAGCAGTGAATATGGACAAGACTATGGCTACACCTTC.

This chain joins TRBV6-1 and TRBJ1-2; no clear D gene. CDR1 and CDR2 (germline): MNHNS, SASEGT. This CDR3 is built from 14 residues. V was cut by 2 bases and J by 8 bases, with 15 bases left in between. This CDR3 is CASSEPGGPAGYTF. The CDR3 bases are TGTGCCAGCAGTGAACCCGGCGGCCCAGCAGGCTACACCTTC.

A note on this clone: This sample includes further DNA sequences coding for the same CDR3. The chain employs TRBV14 and TRBJ2-3; D remains unclear. The CDR3 has 11 residues. The V gene's germline CDR1 is SGHDN and CDR2 FVKESK. V shed 1 base and J shed 6 bases, with 2 bases lying between them. CDR3 DNA: TGTGCCAGCAGCCAAGCGGATACGCAGTATTTT. As protein: CASSQADTQYF.

The chain joins TRBV30 to TRBJ2-3; D unclear. This CDR3 is built from 13 residues. Germline CDR1 and CDR2: GTSNPN and SVGIG (reference sequence). Trimming took 0 bases from V and 2 from J, leaving 6 bases between them. The CDR3 loop is CAWSVTPTDTQYF. The CDR3 DNA reads TGTGCCTGGAGTGTCACCCCCACAGATACGCAGTATTTT. Full variable domain (remainder filled in from reference TRBV30 and TRBJ2-3): SQTIHQWPATLVQPVGSPLSLECTVEGTSNPNLYWYRQAAGRGLQLLFYSVGIGQISSEVPQNLSASRPQDRQFILSSKKLLLSDSGFYLCAWSVTPTDTQYFGPGTRLTVL.

The V and J genes are TRBV7-2 and TRBJ1-2; D is perhaps TRBD1 (5 bases). This CDR3 comprises 14 residues. Germline assignment: CDR1 SGHTA and CDR2 FQGNSA. V lost 1 base to trimming and J lost 9 bases, with 15 bases between them. CDR3 sequence: CASSLVVWGSSYTF. The DNA for the CDR3 is TGTGCCAGCAGCTTAGTAGTATGGGGGTCCAGCTACACCTTC.

The CDR3, as DNA: TGCGCCAGCAGCTTGGCCTTTGGTAGTGGCACCGGGGAGCTGTTTTTT. Translated, it gives CASSLAFGSGTGELFF. The chain recombines TRBV5-1 with TRBJ2-2; D remains ambiguous. CDR1 SGHRS and CDR2 YFSETQ come from the germline V gene. The CDR3 is made up of 16 amino acids. With 0 bases removed from V and 4 bases from J, the gap between germline ends came to 13 bases.

The chain is built from TRBV10-1 and TRBJ2-7; TRBD1 or TRBD2 may be the D gene (5 bases each). The germline V gene encodes CDR1 WNHNN and CDR2 SYGVQD (reference sequence). The V end was cut by 0 bases, the J end by 3 bases, with 12 bases between. The CDR3 covers 15 residues. The CDR3 protein is CASSESWDGNYEQYF. DNA of the CDR3: TGCGCCAGCAGTGAGTCCTGGGACGGGAACTACGAGCAGTACTTC.

Remarks on this clone: Other DNA sequences from this sample encode an identical CDR3 as well. The chain is built from TRBV29-1 and TRBJ2-5; D might be TRBD1 or TRBD2, each matching 6 bases. V shed 6 bases and J shed 5 bases, with 10 bases lying between them. This CDR3 comprises 11 residues. Germline CDR1 SQVTM, CDR2 ANQGSEA. The CDR3 DNA reads as TGCAGCGTGTTAGGGGGGGAGACCCAGTACTTC. Its translation is CSVLGGETQYF.

V gene TRBV5-4 combines with J gene TRBJ2-1; TRBD2 matches at 11 bases. In germline, CDR1 is SGHNT, CDR2 YYREEE (reference sequence). CDR3 size: 15 residues. Losses at the gene ends were 4 bases for V and 16 bases for J; bases not matched to a gene: 16. In nucleotides, the CDR3 is TGTGCCAGCAGCGGCGGGGGACTAGCGGAGCCTCGTCACTTCTTC. This codes for CASSGGGLAEPRHFF.

The chain uses TRBV7-9 and TRBJ2-7; 10 bases agree with TRBD2. Germline CDR1 reads SEHNR; CDR2 reads FQNEAQ (reference sequence). V dropped 5 bases and J dropped 2; count of bases not matched to a gene: 6. This CDR3 region has 15 residues. CDR3: CASSLTSGVTYEQYF. The CDR3 coding sequence is TGTGCCAGCAGCCTAACTAGCGGGGTTACCTACGAGCAGTACTTC.

The chain employs TRBV29-1 and TRBJ2-1; weak D call: TRBD2 (5 bases). The CDR3 is 14 amino acids. Germline CDR1 SQVTM, CDR2 ANQGSEA. Trimming shortened V by 5 bases and J by 3 bases, and 14 bases separated the two germline ends. CDR3 nucleotide sequence: TGCAGCGTTCAAACGGGGTCTCGCTACAATGAGCAGTTCTTC. This sequence encodes CSVQTGSRYNEQFF.

This clone was counted only a few times. The genes are TRBV5-1 and TRBJ2-1, with TRBD2 as a possible D gene (6 bases). The CDR3 totals 15 residues. With 1 base removed from V and 4 bases from J, the gap between germline ends came to 12 bases. Germline loops: CDR1 SGHRS, CDR2 YFSETQ. CDR3 protein: CASSLIASEYNEQFF. The CDR3 nucleotides are TGCGCCAGCAGCTTGATAGCTAGCGAGTACAATGAGCAGTTCTTC.

The V and J genes are TRBV7-2 and TRBJ2-5, with D possibly being TRBD1 (7 bases). CDR1 and CDR2 (germline): SGHTA, FQGNSA. V shed 5 bases and J shed 5 bases, with 15 bases lying between them. The CDR3 is made up of 14 amino acids. The CDR3 DNA follows: TGTGCCAGCAGCCCAGGGGGGTTCGGGGAGACCCAGTACTTC. Encoded protein: CASSPGGFGETQYF.

In this sample, this clone turned up a few times. The chain couples TRBV27 to TRBJ1-5; unclear D gene. CDR3 length: 11 amino acids. CDR1 MNHEY and CDR2 SMNVEV come from the germline V gene (reference sequence). With 2 bases removed from V and 6 bases from J, the gap between germline ends came to 2 bases. This CDR3 reads CASSLGQPQHF. In DNA form, the CDR3 reads TGTGCCAGCAGTTTAGGTCAGCCCCAGCATTTT.

The chain employs TRBV5-1 and TRBJ2-3; D unclear. Looked up from germline, CDR1 is SGHRS and CDR2 is YFSETQ. The CDR3 sequence is 15 residues long. V gave up 5 bases and J gave up 1 base, with 14 bases separating them. CDR3 sequence (DNA): TGCGCCAGCAGTTCAGGACCCCGCGGCACAGATACGCAGTATTTT. Translating gives CASSSGPRGTDTQYF.

In this sample, this clone turned up once. The rearrangement uses TRBV27 and TRBJ2-1; D might be TRBD2 (5 bases). Trimming took off 6 bases at V and 6 bases at J, with 15 bases between the two ends. The CDR3 length is 14 residues. Germline CDR1 and CDR2: MNHEY and SMNVEV (reference sequence). In DNA form, the CDR3 reads TGTGCCAGCAGCCGAACGGACTCGGCCAATGAGCAGTTCTTC. Translated: CASSRTDSANEQFF.

Worth noting for this clone: One end of the junction does not line up with germline, which may come from a read error. This chain connects TRBV28 to TRBJ2-4; 7 positions agree with TRBD2. This CDR3 has 12 amino acids. The germline V gene has CDR1 MDHEN and CDR2 SYDVKM. CDR3 protein: CASSLSRDGGSF. CDR3 coding DNA: TGTGCCAGCAGTTTATCCCGGGACGGGGGGAGTTTC.

The rearrangement links TRBV5-1 to TRBJ2-3, with D possibly matching TRBD2 (5 bases). Looked up from germline, CDR1 is SGHRS and CDR2 is YFSETQ. Trimming removed 4 bases at V and 1 base at J, with 16 bases between. The CDR3 consists of 16 residues. The CDR3 DNA follows: TGCGCCAGCAGCCCCCCAGCTAGCCCTGGCACAGATACGCAGTATTTT. It is translated as CASSPPASPGTDTQYF.